Listed here is a single T cell receptor beta chain. The antigen is unknown. The PCR was carried out with 60 Vbeta primers and 13 Jbeta primers. Libraries were prepared by immunoSEQ multiplex PCR; TCRdb keeps only in-frame clonotypes and omits some of them. The table shows about 170,000 clones, with 80% to 90% occurring only once. The sample belongs to a study of cytomegalovirus exposure and HLA in healthy donors. As for the study in general: A data release that came early held tens of millions of unique TCRs from HLA-typed donors. Study outcomes and limitations: The dataset shows that most TCR sequences were rare, while some public TCRs occurred in many donors. The later analysis indicated that the majority of CMV-associated TCR beta chains appeared HLA-restricted.

CDR1 is MDHEN and CDR2 is SYDVKM in the germline V gene. CDR3 length: 14 residues. The ends lost 5 bases at V and 5 bases at J; junction bases unmatched: 5. Healthy bone marrow donors formed the donor group. The clonotype was recovered from a woman in her late teens or twenties in good health and CMV-seronegative. V and J are TRBV28 and TRBJ1-3; 8 nucleotides line up with TRBD1. Sequencing input: PBMCs. The chain's CDR3 is CASSLDRGRNTIYF. CDR3 nucleotides: TGTGCCAGCAGTCTCGACAGGGGAAGAAACACCATATATTTT.